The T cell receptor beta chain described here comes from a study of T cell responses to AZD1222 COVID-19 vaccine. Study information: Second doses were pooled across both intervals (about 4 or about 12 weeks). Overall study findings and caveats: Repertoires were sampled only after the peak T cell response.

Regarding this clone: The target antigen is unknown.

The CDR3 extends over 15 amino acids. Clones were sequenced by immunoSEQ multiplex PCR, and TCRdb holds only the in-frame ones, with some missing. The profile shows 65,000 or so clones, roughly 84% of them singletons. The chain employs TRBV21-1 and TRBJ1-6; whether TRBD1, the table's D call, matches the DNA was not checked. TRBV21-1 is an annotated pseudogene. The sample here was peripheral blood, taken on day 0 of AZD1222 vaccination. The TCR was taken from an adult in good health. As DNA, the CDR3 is TGTGCCAGCAGCCGACGGACAGGGAATAATTCACCCCTCCACTTT. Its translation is CASSRRTGNNSPLHF.